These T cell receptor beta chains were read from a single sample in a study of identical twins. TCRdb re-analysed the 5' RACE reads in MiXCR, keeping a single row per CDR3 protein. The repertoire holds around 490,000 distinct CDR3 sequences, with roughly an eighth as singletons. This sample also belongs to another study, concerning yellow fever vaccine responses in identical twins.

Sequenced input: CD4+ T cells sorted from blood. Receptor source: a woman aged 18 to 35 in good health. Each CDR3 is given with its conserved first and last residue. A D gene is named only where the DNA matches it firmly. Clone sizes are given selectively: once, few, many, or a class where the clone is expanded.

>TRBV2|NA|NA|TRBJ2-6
CASSEVPRPSGANVLTF
TGTGCCAGCAGTGAAGTGCCCCGGCCCTCTGGGGCCAACGTCCTGACTTTC
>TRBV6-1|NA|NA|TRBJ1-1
CASSSPSKQQGTEAFF
TGTGCCAGCAGCTCTCCTTCGAAGCAGCAAGGCACTGAAGCTTTCTTT
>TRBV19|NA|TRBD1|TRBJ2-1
CASTTGGNEQFF
TGTGCCAGTACGACAGGGGGCAATGAGCAGTTCTTC
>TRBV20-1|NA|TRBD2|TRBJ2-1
CSISGTSASYNEQFF
TGCAGTATATCCGGGACTAGCGCTTCCTACAATGAGCAGTTCTTC
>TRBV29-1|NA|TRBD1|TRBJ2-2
CSVEAGGHLTGELFF
TGCAGCGTTGAAGCAGGGGGCCATCTCACCGGGGAGCTGTTTTTT
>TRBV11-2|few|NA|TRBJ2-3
CASTPNQGNTQYF
TGTGCCAGCACCCCAAACCAGGGGAATACGCAGTATTTT
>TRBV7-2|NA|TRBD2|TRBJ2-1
CASSFDGRGYNEQFF
TGTGCCAGCAGCTTTGACGGGAGGGGATACAATGAGCAGTTCTTC
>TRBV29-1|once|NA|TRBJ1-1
CSHSSRYNTEAFF
TGCAGCCATTCCTCCCGCTATAACACTGAAGCTTTCTTT
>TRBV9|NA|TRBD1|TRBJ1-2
CASSVHPGTGNYGYTF
TGTGCCAGCAGCGTCCACCCCGGGACAGGCAATTATGGCTACACCTTC
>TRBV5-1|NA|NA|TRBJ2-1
CASSLGPGRNEQFF
TGCGCCAGCAGCTTGGGGCCGGGTAGGAATGAGCAGTTCTTC
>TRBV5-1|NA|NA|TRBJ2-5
CASQPRPASRETQYF
TGCGCCAGCCAACCCAGGCCCGCAAGTCGGGAGACCCAGTACTTC
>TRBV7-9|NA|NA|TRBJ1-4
CASSLGTHEKLFF
TGTGCCAGCAGCTTAGGGACACATGAAAAACTGTTTTTT
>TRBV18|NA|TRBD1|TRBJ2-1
CASLGQGVNEQFF
TGTGCCAGCCTAGGACAGGGAGTCAATGAGCAGTTCTTC
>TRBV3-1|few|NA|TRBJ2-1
CASSPLSGGGKYEQFF
TGTGCCAGCAGCCCGCTGTCAGGGGGGGGCAAGTATGAGCAGTTCTTC
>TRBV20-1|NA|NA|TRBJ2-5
CSAQLHRQETQYF
TGCAGTGCACAACTGCACAGGCAAGAGACCCAGTACTTC
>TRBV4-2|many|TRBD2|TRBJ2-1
CASSQVLAGGMSSYNEQFF
TGTGCCAGCAGCCAAGTACTCGCGGGAGGAATGAGCTCCTACAATGAGCAGTTCTTC
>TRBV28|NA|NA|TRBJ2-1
CASSLIAGEQFF
TGTGCCAGCAGTTTAATCGCTGGGGAGCAGTTCTTC
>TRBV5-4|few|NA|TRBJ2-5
CASSVPTAYQETQYF
TGTGCCAGCAGCGTACCGACAGCGTACCAAGAGACCCAGTACTTC
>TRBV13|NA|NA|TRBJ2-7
CASSLYGQGGYEQYF
TGTGCCAGCAGCTTATACGGGCAGGGAGGCTACGAGCAGTACTTC
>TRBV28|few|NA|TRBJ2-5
CASSEVETQYF
TGTGCCAGCAGTGAAGTAGAGACCCAGTACTTC
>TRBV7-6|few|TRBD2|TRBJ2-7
CASSLVGGGPVEQYF
TGTGCCAGCAGCTTAGTAGGCGGGGGGCCGGTTGAGCAGTACTTC
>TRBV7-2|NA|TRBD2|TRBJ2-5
CASSVTSGGARQETQYF
TGTGCCAGCAGCGTGACTAGCGGGGGGGCCAGGCAAGAGACCCAGTACTTC
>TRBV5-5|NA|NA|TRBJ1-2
CASSLTLEDYGYTF
TGTGCCAGCAGTTTGACGTTGGAGGACTATGGCTACACCTTC
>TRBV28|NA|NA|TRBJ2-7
CASSLVPRDTNYEQYF
TGTGCCAGCAGTTTAGTACCCCGGGACACAAACTACGAGCAGTACTTC
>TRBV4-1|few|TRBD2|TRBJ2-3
CASSQDSGTTDTQYF
TGCGCCAGCAGCCAGGATAGCGGGACCACAGATACGCAGTATTTT
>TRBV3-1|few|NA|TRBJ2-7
CASSQAPKSPGSPYEQYF
TGTGCCAGCAGCCAAGCCCCAAAATCACCAGGGAGCCCCTACGAGCAGTACTTC
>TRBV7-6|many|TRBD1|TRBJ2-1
CASPTGAIYNEQFF
TGTGCCAGTCCCACAGGGGCAATTTACAATGAGCAGTTCTTC
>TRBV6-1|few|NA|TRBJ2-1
CASRRGDPENINEEQFF
TGTGCCAGCAGACGCGGGGACCCGGAAAACATAAACGAAGAGCAGTTCTTC
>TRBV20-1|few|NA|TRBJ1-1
CSAREQAKVNTEAFF
TGCAGTGCTAGAGAACAGGCTAAAGTAAACACTGAAGCTTTCTTT
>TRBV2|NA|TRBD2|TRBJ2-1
CASAYSGLLEQFF
TGTGCCAGCGCCTATAGCGGGTTGCTTGAGCAGTTCTTC
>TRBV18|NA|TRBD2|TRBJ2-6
CASSPYLPRTSGILSGANVLTF
TGTGCCAGCTCACCATACCTCCCCCGGACTAGCGGGATACTCTCTGGGGCCAACGTCCTGACTTTC
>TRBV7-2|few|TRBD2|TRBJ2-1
CASSQAGTSGINEQFF
TGTGCCAGCAGCCAGGCGGGGACTAGCGGGATAAATGAGCAGTTCTTC
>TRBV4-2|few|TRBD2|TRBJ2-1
CASSQGTSGSQNEQFF
TGTGCCAGCAGCCAGGGGACTAGCGGGTCTCAGAATGAGCAGTTCTTC
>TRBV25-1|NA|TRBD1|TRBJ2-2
CASRQKGATGELFF
TGTGCCAGCCGACAGAAGGGGGCCACCGGGGAGCTGTTTTTT
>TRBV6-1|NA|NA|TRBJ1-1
CASSMDSRVREAFF
TGTGCCAGCAGCATGGACAGCCGTGTGCGAGAAGCTTTCTTT
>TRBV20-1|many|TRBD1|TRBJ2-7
CSARSGGQAYEQYF
TGCAGTGCTAGGAGTGGGGGACAGGCCTACGAGCAGTACTTC
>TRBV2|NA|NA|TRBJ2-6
CASSGGFSGANVLTF
TGTGCCAGCAGCGGAGGGTTCTCTGGGGCCAACGTCCTGACTTTC
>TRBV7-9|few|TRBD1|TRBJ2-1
CASSLPDRGTDNEQFF
TGTGCCAGCAGCCTTCCTGACAGGGGGACAGACAATGAGCAGTTCTTC
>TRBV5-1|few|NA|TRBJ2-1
CASSRSGDDNEQFF
TGCGCCAGCAGCAGGTCCGGTGACGACAATGAGCAGTTCTTC
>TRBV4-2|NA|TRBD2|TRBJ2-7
CASSQGTSGGPYEQYF
TGTGCCAGCAGCCAGGGGACTAGCGGGGGACCCTACGAGCAGTACTTC
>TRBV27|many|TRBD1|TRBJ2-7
CASSLFPRGQYEQYF
TGTGCCAGCAGTTTATTTCCCAGGGGGCAGTACGAGCAGTACTTC
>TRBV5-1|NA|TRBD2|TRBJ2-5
CASSWVTSKYQETQYF
TGCGCCAGCAGCTGGGTGACTAGCAAGTACCAAGAGACCCAGTACTTC
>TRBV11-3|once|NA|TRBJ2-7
CASSFSGGFYEQYF
TGTGCCAGCAGCTTCTCGGGGGGCTTTTACGAGCAGTACTTC
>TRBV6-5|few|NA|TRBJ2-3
CASSYSGPGGYTQYF
TGTGCCAGCAGTTACTCGGGACCTGGCGGGTATACGCAGTATTTT
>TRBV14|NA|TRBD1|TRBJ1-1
CASSPGRTGQAFF
TGTGCCAGCAGCCCAGGGAGGACAGGTCAAGCTTTCTTT
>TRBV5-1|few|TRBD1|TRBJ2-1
CASSLAVRTGVDEQFF
TGCGCCAGCAGCTTGGCGGTAAGGACAGGGGTGGATGAGCAGTTCTTC
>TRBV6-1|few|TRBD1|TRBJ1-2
CASKKAGMLRGNYGYTF
TGTGCCAGCAAAAAAGCGGGGATGCTCAGGGGGAACTATGGCTACACCTTC
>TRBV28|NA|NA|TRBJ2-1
CASSGPGAEYNEQFF
TGTGCCAGCAGTGGACCGGGGGCAGAATACAATGAGCAGTTCTTC
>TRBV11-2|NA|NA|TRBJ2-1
CASSLPRHRGKSYNEQFF
TGTGCCAGCAGCTTACCCCGGCATCGGGGGAAATCATACAATGAGCAGTTCTTC
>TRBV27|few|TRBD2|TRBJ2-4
CASRGEASGKGSKNIQYF
TGTGCCAGCAGGGGTGAGGCTAGCGGGAAGGGATCCAAAAACATTCAGTACTTC
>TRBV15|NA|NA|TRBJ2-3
CATSRDLGSDTQYF
TGTGCCACCAGCAGAGATCTCGGGTCGGATACGCAGTATTTT
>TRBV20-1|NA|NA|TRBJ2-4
CSARDRVGRSSKNIQYF
TGCAGTGCTAGAGATCGCGTGGGCAGATCTTCCAAAAACATTCAGTACTTC
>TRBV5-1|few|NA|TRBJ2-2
CASSLAKSGLNTGELFF
TGCGCCAGCAGCTTGGCCAAATCGGGACTTAACACCGGGGAGCTGTTTTTT
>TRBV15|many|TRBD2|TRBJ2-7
CATSLGGTSSYEQYF
TGTGCCACCAGCCTTGGTGGGACTAGCAGCTACGAGCAGTACTTC
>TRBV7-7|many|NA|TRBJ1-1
CASSLGENTEAFF
TGTGCTAGCAGCTTAGGAGAGAACACTGAAGCTTTCTTT
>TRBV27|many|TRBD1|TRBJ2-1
CASSLSGRGLGEQFF
TGTGCCAGCAGTTTATCGGGCAGGGGGCTGGGTGAGCAGTTCTTC
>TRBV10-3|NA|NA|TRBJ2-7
CAISVTGGEDEQYF
TGTGCCATCAGTGTAACGGGCGGGGAGGACGAGCAGTACTTC
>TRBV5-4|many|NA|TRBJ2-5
CASSGTVGSETQYF
TGTGCCAGCAGCGGTACAGTTGGATCGGAGACCCAGTACTTC